Listed below are T cell receptor beta chains from one sample, sequenced in a study of blood T cells in healthy people across ages. Each CDR3 protein is one row after TCRdb ran MiXCR on the 5' RACE reads. The sample lists hundreds of thousands of distinct CDR3 sequences; 25% to 30% were seen once. The sequenced sample was blood. These receptor sequences come from a woman older than 75 in good health. CDR3s include the opening cysteine and the closing phenylalanine or tryptophan. Each record gives: J gene, D gene, clone size, V gene, CDR3 DNA, CDR3 protein. The D gene is left open where the match is weak. Size values are once, few and many counts, or a class for expanded clones, and some rows have none.

TRBJ2-3	TRBD2	many	TRBV7-2	TGTGCCAGCAGCTTATTTCCGGGGGGAACAGATACGCAGTATTTT	CASSLFPGGTDTQYF
TRBJ2-6	TRBD1	NA	TRBV6-2/TRBV6-3	TGTGCCAGCACTTATAACAGGGGACGACTCTCTGGGGCCAACGTCCGGACTTTC	CASTYNRGRLSGANVRTF
TRBJ1-1	NA	few	TRBV7-2	TGTGCCAGCAGCCCAACTCCGGGAGACAGGGAAGCTTTCTTT	CASSPTPGDREAFF
TRBJ2-7	TRBD1	few	TRBV4-1	TGCGCCAGCAGCCAAGAAGGACAGGTGGTCTACGAGCAGTACTTC	CASSQEGQVVYEQYF
TRBJ2-3	NA	NA	TRBV20-1	TGCAGTGCTAGATACCTTAGCACAGATACGCAGTATTTT	CSARYLSTDTQYF
TRBJ2-5	NA	many	TRBV20-1	TGCAGTGCTAGTTTTGGGAAAGAGACCCAGTACTTC	CSASFGKETQYF
TRBJ2-2	TRBD2	NA	TRBV7-9	TGTGCCAGCAGCACCCTAGCGGGGGGCCCGAACACCGGGGAGCTGTTTTTT	CASSTLAGGPNTGELFF
TRBJ2-3	TRBD2	many	TRBV20-1	TGCAGTGCTAGGGATCTTAGCGGGGGGATGACAGATACGCAGTATTTT	CSARDLSGGMTDTQYF
TRBJ2-2	TRBD2	few	TRBV5-1	TGCGCCAGCAGCTGGACCCGATGGACTAGCGGGGATCAGAACACCGGGGAGCTGTTTTTT	CASSWTRWTSGDQNTGELFF
TRBJ2-5	TRBD2	many	TRBV3-1	TGTGCCAGCAGCCGGGATGGCGGCGGGGGGGGAGAGACCCAGTACTTC	CASSRDGGGGGETQYF
TRBJ2-1	NA	few	TRBV20-1	TGCAGTGCTAGAGATATCGCGGGACCGGCCTACAATGAGCAGTTCTTC	CSARDIAGPAYNEQFF
TRBJ2-1	TRBD2	NA	TRBV6-6	TGTGCCAGCAGTTACTCTGCGGGAGCCTACAATGAGCAGTTCTTC	CASSYSAGAYNEQFF
TRBJ1-5	TRBD1	few	TRBV6-1	TGTGCCAGCACCCCGCCCGGGACAGCCAATCAGCCCCAGCATTTT	CASTPPGTANQPQHF
TRBJ2-2	TRBD1	NA	TRBV6-2/TRBV6-3	TGTGCCAGCAGTTACGCCGGACAGGCACAAACCGGGGAGCTGTTTTTT	CASSYAGQAQTGELFF
TRBJ1-5	NA	NA	TRBV9	TGTGCCAGCAGCGGGGGGGGACGAGTGGGGCCCCAGCATTTT	CASSGGGRVGPQHF
TRBJ2-1	NA	many	TRBV20-1	TGCAGTGCTAGAGACCGCGGGGATGCCTCCTACAATGAGCAGTTCTTC	CSARDRGDASYNEQFF
TRBJ2-1	TRBD1	many	TRBV12-3/TRBV12-4	TGTGCCAGCAGCAGGACAGGGGTCGACAATGAGCAGTTCTTC	CASSRTGVDNEQFF
TRBJ1-1	NA	NA	TRBV12-3/TRBV12-4	TGTGCCAGCAGAGCCGACAGCCTCACTGAAGCTTTCTTT	CASRADSLTEAFF
TRBJ1-6	TRBD1	many	TRBV6-5	TGTGCCAGCACAGACAGGGAAAATTCACCCCTCCACTTT	CASTDRENSPLHF
TRBJ2-2	NA	NA	TRBV19	TGTGCCAGTAGTATAGAAAGCGGGGAGCTGTTTTTT	CASSIESGELFF
TRBJ2-1	TRBD2	many	TRBV20-1	TGCAGTGCCACCGGGACTAGCGGGGGGCTTTACAATGAGCAGTTCTTC	CSATGTSGGLYNEQFF
TRBJ2-5	NA	many	TRBV7-2	TGTGCCAGCAGCCGTAGACTATCCCAAGAGACCCAGTACTTC	CASSRRLSQETQYF
TRBJ1-1	NA	NA	TRBV29-1	TGCAGCGTAACGACAGAGAACACTGAAGCTTTCTTT	CSVTTENTEAFF
TRBJ2-3	TRBD2	many	TRBV27	TGTGCCAGCAGTTTACGGAGCGGGGGCGCGCAGTATTTT	CASSLRSGGAQYF
TRBJ2-3	TRBD1	NA	TRBV5-6	TGTGCCAGCAGATACGGGACAGGTAGCACAGATACGCAGTATTTT	CASRYGTGSTDTQYF
TRBJ1-2	TRBD1	NA	TRBV7-9	TGTGCCAGCAGCGATTGGACAGGGTATGAGTTTGGCTACACCTTC	CASSDWTGYEFGYTF
TRBJ2-1	TRBD1	many	TRBV5-5	TGTGCCAGCAGCTTCGCAATCGGGACAGGGGTGAATGAGCAGTTCTTC	CASSFAIGTGVNEQFF
TRBJ2-1	NA	NA	TRBV11-2	TGTGCCAGCAGCTCCCAGACCTGCAATGAGCAGTTCTTC	CASSSQTCNEQFF